The 32 T cell receptor beta chains listed next were all sequenced from one sample in a study of Graves' ophthalmopathy and Graves' hyperthyroidism. TCR beta CDR3 regions were amplified from RNA transcripts. An initial RT-PCR round employing HTBI primers preceded a second-round multiplex PCR. TCRdb re-analysed the multiplex PCR reads in MiXCR, keeping a single row per CDR3 protein. The table lists almost 750,000 distinct CDR3 sequences, roughly two fifths of them singletons. The sample consisted of peripheral blood. All receptors come from an adult man with Graves' ophthalmopathy.

The V and J genes are TRBV19 and TRBJ2-3; a possible D gene is TRBD1 (6 bases). The CDR3 is made up of 14 amino acids. CDR1 and CDR2 (germline): LNHDA, SQIVND (reference sequence). With 5 bases removed from V and 0 bases from J, the gap between germline ends came to 9 bases. For the CDR3, the DNA is TGTGCCAGTAGTCACAGGGTTAGCACAGATACGCAGTATTTT. It is translated as CASSHRVSTDTQYF.

The CDR3, as DNA: TGTGCCAGCAGTTTTGCGGGATGGGGAAACACCATATATTTT. Translated: CASSFAGWGNTIYF. The chain recombines TRBV12-3 or TRBV12-4 with TRBJ1-3; no definite D call. The CDR3 runs 14 residues. V lost 3 bases and J lost 4, with 10 bases in between.

This clonotype was found once. This clone may be a read error of a much larger clone one base away. This chain links TRBV5-1 with TRBJ2-7; D perhaps matches TRBD1 (6 bases). Germline V gives CDR1 SGHRS, CDR2 YFSETQ. CDR3 length: 16 amino acids. The CDR3 is CASSLRTASLSYGQYF. The CDR3, as DNA: TGCGCCAGCAGCTTGCGGACAGCAAGTCTGAGCTACGGGCAGTACTTC.

Comments on this clonotype: Relative to the germline gene, one junction end is altered; a read error may explain this. This chain connects TRBV25-1 to TRBJ2-2; no clear D. The CDR3 loop spans 14 amino acids. In germline, CDR1 is MGHDK, CDR2 SYGVNS. The CDR3 DNA follows: TGTACCAGCAGATTCAGTTCGAACACCGGGGAGCTGTTTTTT. It codes for CTSRFSSNTGELFF.

This clonotype was picked up a small number of times. The gene calls are TRBV19 and TRBJ2-7; D gene uncertain. Deletions cut 5 bases from V and 1 base from J, with 15 bases between. The CDR3 covers 15 residues. Looked up from germline, CDR1 is LNHDA and CDR2 is SQIVND (reference sequence). The chain's CDR3 is CASSDLRLGSYEQYF. DNA for the CDR3: TGTGCCAGTAGTGACCTTCGGCTAGGGTCCTACGAGCAGTACTTC.

V and J are TRBV15 and TRBJ1-6, with 8 bases lining up with TRBD1. The germline gives CDR1 LNHNV, CDR2 YYDKDF (reference sequence). The V gene end was trimmed by 0 bases and the J gene end by 6 bases; junction bases not matched to a gene: 10. The CDR3 contains 18 residues. The CDR3 DNA is TGTGCCACCAGCAGAGATAGTGCCGGGACAGGCGTTAATTCACCCCTCCACTTT. Translating it yields CATSRDSAGTGVNSPLHF.

This chain uses TRBV10-3 with TRBJ2-5; 11 positions match TRBD2. After removal of 3 bases from V and 5 bases from J, the junction contained 5 bases not matched to a gene. Per germline, CDR1 ENHRY and CDR2 SYGVKD. The CDR3 runs 15 residues. The CDR3 is CAISELAGALETQYF. In nucleotides, the CDR3 is TGTGCCATCAGTGAACTAGCGGGAGCTTTGGAGACCCAGTACTTC.

As for this clonotype: An end of the junction does not agree with germline; a read error may underlie this. The chain has TRBV20-1 and TRBJ1-4; D is possibly TRBD1 (6 bases). Germline V gene sequence: CDR1 DFQATT, CDR2 SNEGSKA (reference sequence). The CDR3 is 16 residues long. DNA of the CDR3: TGCAGTGCTGGAGATTTTGAGACAGGCCCTAATGAAAAACTGCTTTTT. Protein: CSAGDFETGPNEKLLF.

The chain joins TRBV29-1 to TRBJ1-3; D is uncertain. Trimming took 7 bases from V and 3 from J, leaving 7 bases between them. Germline V lookup: CDR1 SQVTM, CDR2 ANQGSEA. CDR3 size: 11 residues. The CDR3 reads CSADLGNTIYF. The CDR3, as DNA: TGCAGCGCGGACCTTGGAAACACCATATATTTT.

The V gene is TRBV19, the J gene TRBJ2-2; unclear D gene. The germline gives CDR1 LNHDA, CDR2 SQIVND (reference sequence). V lost 6 bases and J lost 10, with 6 bases in between. The CDR3 has 10 amino acids. The CDR3 here is CASSIQELFF. CDR3 nucleotide sequence: TGTGCCAGTAGCATACAGGAGCTGTTTTTT.

The gene calls are TRBV10-1 and TRBJ2-7; D is unclear. Trimming shortened V by 5 bases and J by 2 bases, and 13 bases separated the two germline ends. The germline V gene encodes CDR1 WNHNN and CDR2 SYGVQD (reference sequence). The CDR3 is made up of 14 amino acids. CDR3 residues: CASSPPVGTYEQYF. CDR3 coding DNA: TGCGCCAGCAGTCCTCCGGTGGGGACCTACGAGCAGTACTTC.

The chain joins TRBV7-8 to TRBJ2-3, with a weak D call TRBD2 (6 bases). The germline gives CDR1 SGHVS, CDR2 FQNEAQ. CDR3 length equals 15 residues. V lost 5 bases, J lost 2 bases, and 14 bases lay in between. CDR3 residues: CASSVEAGLTDTQYF. CDR3 DNA: TGTGCCAGCAGCGTAGAGGCGGGGCTCACAGATACGCAGTATTTT.

The DNA of the CDR3 is TGTGCCAGCAGCTTAGATTTGACTGGCGGGAAGTCTAGCGAGCAGTACTTC. It translates to CASSLDLTGGKSSEQYF. This chain links TRBV11-2 with TRBJ2-7; perhaps TRBD2 as D (6 bases). The CDR3 loop spans 17 amino acids. V lost 0 bases and J 6 bases, leaving 21 bases between the germline ends. Germline V gives CDR1 SGHAT, CDR2 FQNNGV.

A note on this clonotype: One end of the junction is discordant with germline, which a read error may explain. The chain joins TRBV7-2 to TRBJ2-7; tentative D call: TRBD1 (6 bases). CDR1 and CDR2 (germline): SGHTA, FQGNSA. This CDR3 contains 15 residues. The CDR3 DNA reads as TGCGCCAGCAGCCAAGGAGTGGACAGCTCCTACGAGCAGTACTTC. Translated, it gives CASSQGVDSSYEQYF.

The chain links TRBV24-1 to TRBJ1-5; 9 bases line up with TRBD1. With V trimmed by 12 bases and J by 5 bases, 10 bases remained unmatched. The CDR3 has 14 residues. Germline lookup yields CDR1 KGHDR and CDR2 SFDVKD. Written as DNA, the CDR3 is TGTGCCTGGAGCGCTCGACAGGGGGATCAGCCCCAGCATTTT. Protein product: CAWSARQGDQPQHF.

The chain joins TRBV7-2 to TRBJ1-3, with D possibly TRBD1 on 5 matching bases. CDR1 and CDR2 (germline): SGHTA, FQGNSA. This CDR3 has 16 amino acids. Trimming stripped 1 base from V and 0 bases from J, with 10 bases between. The CDR3 region has the DNA TGTGCCAGCAGCTTAGTCCCGGGGACCTCTGGAAACACCATATATTTT. This gives the protein CASSLVPGTSGNTIYF.

V and J are TRBV14 and TRBJ1-6; TRBD1 aligns across 7 bases. Unmatched junction bases numbered 12, after V lost 5 bases and J lost 5 bases. The CDR3 covers 17 residues. Germline V gives CDR1 SGHDN, CDR2 FVKESK. The CDR3 nucleotides are TGTGCCAGCAGCGCCCGACAGGGTTCTTTTCATAATTCACCCCTCCACTTT. This codes for CASSARQGSFHNSPLHF.

This clonotype was found many times. The CDR3 loop reads CASSKAGQGNSPLHF. CDR3 in DNA: TGTGCCAGCAGCAAGGCCGGCCAGGGAAATTCACCCCTCCACTTT. This chain connects TRBV12-3 or TRBV12-4 to TRBJ1-6, with D possibly matching TRBD1 (5 bases). This CDR3 has 15 amino acids. Trimming pared 6 bases from V and 7 bases from J, leaving 16 bases between.

The rearrangement links TRBV9 to TRBJ1-1, with 10 nucleotides matching TRBD1. Germline loops: CDR1 SGDLS, CDR2 YYNGEE. This CDR3 has 15 residues. Unmatched junction bases numbered 10, after V lost 4 bases and J lost 7 bases. This CDR3 reads CASSITGTGDDEAFF. The CDR3 region has the DNA TGTGCCAGCAGCATCACCGGGACAGGGGACGATGAAGCTTTCTTT. The complete variable domain, with remaining parts taken from reference TRBV9 and TRBJ1-1, reads DSGVTQTPKHLITATGQRVTLRCSPRSGDLSVYWYQQSLDQGLQFLIQYYNGEERAKGNILERFSAQQFPDLHSELNLSSLELGDSALYFCASSITGTGDDEAFFGQGTRLTVV.

At least ten counts were recorded for this clonotype. V and J are TRBV20-1 and TRBJ2-7; D is perhaps TRBD2 (5 bases). The V gene lost 6 bases and the J gene lost 1 base, with 7 bases spanning the gap. This CDR3 is built from 11 residues. Germline V lookup: CDR1 DFQATT, CDR2 SNEGSKA (reference sequence). CDR3 DNA: TGCAGTGCCCGGAGGTCCTACGAGCAGTACTTC. Protein sequence: CSARRSYEQYF.

This clonotype was seen repeatedly, ten times or more. The chain has TRBV2 and TRBJ1-6; D not certain. The CDR3 covers 13 residues. The V gene's germline CDR1 is SNHLY and CDR2 FYNNEI. V was clipped by 1 base and J by 10 bases, with 8 bases between them. The DNA of the CDR3 is TGTGCCAGCAGTGAAGGGTTGGTCTCACCCCTCCACTTT. Its translation is CASSEGLVSPLHF.

A note on this clonotype: A much bigger clone sits one base away, suggesting this may be a read error. This chain uses TRBV7-2 with TRBJ2-7, with D perhaps TRBD1 (6 bases). The germline V gene has CDR1 SGHTA and CDR2 FQGNSA. The CDR3 has 15 amino acids. CDR3 amino acids: CASGLQGTASYEQYF. The CDR3 DNA reads TGTGCCAGCGGCTTGCAGGGGACCGCCTCCTACGAGCAGTACTTC.

The genes are TRBV25-1 and TRBJ2-2; D not resolved. Germline V lookup: CDR1 MGHDK, CDR2 SYGVNS. The CDR3 is 18 residues long. Trimming pared 4 bases from V and 1 base from J, leaving 19 bases between. The CDR3 region has the DNA TGTGCCAGCAGTGCTAGTGGTTTAGGCTTCCTGAACACCGGGGAGCTGTTTTTT. Its translation is CASSASGLGFLNTGELFF.

The rearrangement joins TRBV6-5 to TRBJ1-1; no firm D call. CDR1 and CDR2 from the germline V gene are MNHEY and SVGAGI. V lost 5 bases, J lost 8 bases, and 12 bases lay in between. The CDR3 has 12 amino acids. The CDR3 loop reads CASSEVAEEAFF. CDR3 DNA: TGTGCCAGCAGTGAAGTCGCGGAAGAAGCTTTCTTT.

This clonotype has ten or more counts. This chain links TRBV10-3 with TRBJ2-7; D possibly corresponds to TRBD2 (6 bases). The CDR3 is 16 residues long. CDR1 and CDR2 (germline): ENHRY, SYGVKD. V dropped 6 bases and J dropped 0 bases, with 18 bases sitting between them. This CDR3 is CAISRASGRTSYEQYF. The CDR3, as DNA: TGTGCCATCAGCCGGGCAAGCGGGCGTACCTCCTACGAGCAGTACTTC.

V gene TRBV7-2 combines with J gene TRBJ1-2, with TRBD1 matching 7 bases. The germline gives CDR1 SGHTA, CDR2 FQGNSA. CDR3 length equals 15 residues. V trimming: 5 bases; J trimming: 4 bases; junction bases outside the gene matches: 10. DNA of the CDR3: TGTGCCAGCAGCGAGGAGGGGTCAGGGGGCTATGGCTACACCTTC. As protein: CASSEEGSGGYGYTF.

This clonotype came up a few times. The rearrangement links TRBV7-2 to TRBJ2-6; a weak D match, TRBD2 (6 bases). Trimming shortened V by 11 bases and J by 4 bases, and 24 bases separated the two germline ends. Germline V gene data show CDR1 as SGHTA and CDR2 as FQGNSA. CDR3 size: 17 residues. The chain's CDR3 is CAWSPTRRASGANVLTF. CDR3 DNA sequence: TGTGCCTGGAGTCCGACCCGGAGGGCTTCCGGGGCCAACGTCCTGACTTTC.

This clonotype has just one count. This chain connects TRBV10-3 to TRBJ1-2; 10 bases line up with TRBD1. The germline CDR1 and CDR2 sequences are ENHRY and SYGVKD. The CDR3 consists of 14 residues. V shed 6 bases and J 3 bases; nucleotides not matched to a gene: 4. The CDR3 region is CAISPGQGDYGYTF. CDR3 sequence (DNA): TGTGCCATCAGCCCTGGACAGGGGGACTATGGCTACACCTTC.

This clonotype came up a few times. This rearrangement joins TRBV19 to TRBJ1-1; 9 nucleotides match TRBD1. From germline, CDR1 is LNHDA and CDR2 SQIVND (reference sequence). J was trimmed by 4 bases and V by 5 bases; bases with no gene match: 5. The CDR3 has 14 residues. The CDR3 region is CASSAGQGFTEAFF. The CDR3 DNA follows: TGTGCCAGTAGTGCGGGACAGGGTTTCACTGAAGCTTTCTTT.

The chain recombines TRBV7-9 with TRBJ1-2, with TRBD1 matching over 7 bases. The V segment lost 5 bases and the J segment 8 bases; nucleotides outside the gene matches: 14. The CDR3 spans 15 residues. The germline V gene encodes CDR1 SEHNR and CDR2 FQNEAQ (reference sequence). This CDR3 reads CASSPSGTAIRGYTF. In DNA, the CDR3 is TGTGCCAGCAGCCCGAGCGGGACAGCTATCCGGGGCTACACCTTC.

The rearrangement links TRBV7-2 to TRBJ2-2; no clear D. V lost 1 base and J 7 bases, leaving 10 bases between the germline ends. This CDR3 is 14 amino acids long. Germline V gives CDR1 SGHTA, CDR2 FQGNSA. The CDR3 nucleotides read TGTGCCAGCAGCTTAGGAACGCTTTTCGGGGAGCTGTTTTTT. Protein: CASSLGTLFGELFF.

The rearrangement uses TRBV7-9 and TRBJ1-4; D remains unclear. V lost 4 bases and J 8 bases, leaving 11 bases between the germline ends. This CDR3 contains 13 residues. Germline V gives CDR1 SEHNR, CDR2 FQNEAQ (reference sequence). The CDR3 loop reads CASSSVGREKLFF. The CDR3 bases are TGTGCCAGCAGCTCGGTTGGGCGCGAAAAACTGTTTTTT.